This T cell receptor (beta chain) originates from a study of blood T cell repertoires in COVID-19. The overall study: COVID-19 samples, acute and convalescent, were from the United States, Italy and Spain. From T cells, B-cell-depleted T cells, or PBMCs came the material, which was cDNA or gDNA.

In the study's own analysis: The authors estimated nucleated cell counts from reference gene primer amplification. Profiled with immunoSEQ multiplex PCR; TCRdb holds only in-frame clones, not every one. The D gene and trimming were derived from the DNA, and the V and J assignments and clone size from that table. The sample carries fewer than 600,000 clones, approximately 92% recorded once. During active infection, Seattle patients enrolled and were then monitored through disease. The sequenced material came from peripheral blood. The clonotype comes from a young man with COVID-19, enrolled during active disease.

The CDR3 spells CASSPGQGSEAFF. CDR3 DNA sequence: TGTGCCAGCAGCCCGGGACAGGGTAGTGAAGCTTTCTTT. This chain joins TRBV7-9 and TRBJ1-1; TRBD1 matches at 9 bases. The CDR3 has 13 amino acids. Germline V gene lookup returns CDR1 SEHNR and CDR2 FQNEAQ (reference sequence). Unmatched junction bases numbered 5, after V lost 5 bases and J lost 7 bases.